Listed below are T cell receptor beta chains from one sample, sequenced in a study of OX40 agonist ivuxolimab in advanced cancers. TCRdb keeps only in-frame clones here, not all; method: immunoSEQ multiplex PCR. The table lists around 66,000 clones, around 85% of them singletons. Source: CD4+ or CD8+ T cells sorted from blood, taken in a trial of the OX40 agonist ivuxolimab. The receptor set was obtained from an adult with an advanced solid tumor such as melanoma, head and neck, liver or kidney cancer. Both conserved end residues are part of each CDR3. D genes are given only for firm matches. A row's size may be missing; if present it is once, few, many or a size class.

.	TRBJ2-5	TRBV10-3	.	CAIGGQETQYF	TGTGCCATCGGGGGCCAAGAGACCCAGTACTTC
TRBD2	TRBJ2-1	TRBV7-2	.	CASSLEASGHNEQFF	TGTGCCAGCAGCTTAGAGGCTAGCGGCCACAATGAGCAGTTCTTC
.	TRBJ1-2	TRBV10-2	.	CASSTGSSTNLYGYTF	TGCGCCAGCAGTACAGGAAGCTCGACAAACCTCTATGGCTACACCTTC
TRBD2	TRBJ2-7	TRBV7-9	once	CASSLWGGTEQTYEQYF	TGTGCCAGCAGCTTATGGGGGGGGACCGAGCAAACCTACGAGCAGTACTTC
TRBD2	TRBJ2-7	TRBV4-2	.	CASSQGLAGGYEQYF	TGTGCCAGCAGCCAGGGACTAGCGGGAGGTTACGAGCAGTACTTC
.	TRBJ1-5	TRBV2	.	CASSEPRGLSQPQHF	TGTGCCAGCAGTGAACCCCGGGGTTTGAGTCAGCCCCAGCATTTT
TRBD2	TRBJ2-7	TRBV6-5	.	CASKGTSGFVYEQYF	TGTGCCAGCAAGGGGACTAGCGGATTCGTCTACGAGCAGTACTTC
.	TRBJ2-7	TRBV5-1	.	CASSLEGSYEQYF	TGCGCCAGCAGCTTGGAGGGCTCCTACGAGCAGTACTTC
.	TRBJ1-2	TRBV19	.	CASTRLGYGYTF	TGTGCCAGTACCCGGTTGGGTTATGGCTACACCTTC
.	TRBJ1-5	TRBV2	.	CASSEAIVSAQHF	TGTGCCAGCAGTGAAGCGATAGTTTCAGCCCAGCATTTT
TRBD2	TRBJ2-1	TRBV7-3	.	CASSAGLAEYNEQFF	TGTGCCAGCAGCGCGGGACTAGCGGAGTACAATGAGCAGTTCTTC
.	TRBJ2-1	TRBV11-2	.	CASSLIGSYNEQFF	TGTGCCAGCAGCTTAATTGGCAGTTACAATGAGCAGTTCTTC
TRBD1	TRBJ1-6	TRBV4-2	.	CASSQASTGGYSPLHF	TGTGCCAGCAGCCAAGCTTCTACAGGGGGCTATTCACCCCTCCACTTT
.	TRBJ2-7	TRBV30	.	CAWSRGVQYF	TGTGCCTGGAGTAGGGGGGTTCAGTACTTC
.	TRBJ2-4	TRBV7-8	.	CASSLGVITGSNKNIQYF	TGTGCCAGCAGCTTAGGGGTAATTACAGGGAGTAACAAAAACATTCAGTACTTC
TRBD1	TRBJ1-3	TRBV5-1	.	CASSLGQGGNTIYF	TGCGCCAGCAGCTTAGGACAGGGTGGAAACACCATATATTTT
.	TRBJ1-1	TRBV19	.	CASSIRGAGPEAFF	TGTGCCAGTAGTATCCGGGGAGCCGGGCCTGAAGCTTTCTTT
TRBD2	TRBJ2-7	TRBV6-6	once	CASSSLAGSQGEQYF	TGTGCCAGCAGTTCTCTAGCGGGGTCCCAGGGTGAGCAGTACTTC
.	TRBJ2-5	TRBV6-5	.	CASRSPSDTETQYF	TGTGCCAGCAGATCCCCTAGCGATACGGAGACCCAGTACTTC
TRBD1	TRBJ2-2	TRBV6-5	few	CASRGTAVATGELFF	TGTGCCAGCAGGGGGACAGCGGTGGCCACCGGGGAGCTGTTTTTT
TRBD1	TRBJ1-2	TRBV10-3	once	CAISDPTGFDGYTF	TGTGCCATCAGCGACCCGACAGGGTTTGATGGCTACACCTTC
.	TRBJ1-5	TRBV10-3	once	CAIRAGESNQPQHF	TGTGCCATCAGGGCGGGGGAGAGCAATCAGCCCCAGCATTTT
TRBD1	TRBJ1-2	TRBV11-1	.	CASSEGQGVGYGYTF	TGTGCCAGCAGCGAAGGACAGGGGGTTGGCTATGGCTACACCTTC
.	TRBJ2-1	TRBV11-2	.	CASSTGQRTQSEQFF	TGTGCCAGCAGTACCGGCCAGCGGACGCAATCCGAGCAGTTCTTC
TRBD1	TRBJ2-7	TRBV7-6	once	CASSLGTGSYEQYF	TGTGCCAGCAGCTTAGGGACAGGCTCCTACGAGCAGTACTTC
.	TRBJ1-5	TRBV21-1	.	CASKSTGASNQPQHF	TGTGCCAGCAAATCCACAGGGGCTAGCAATCAGCCCCAGCATTTT
TRBD1	TRBJ2-2	TRBV2	.	CASTGGRSTGELFF	TGTGCCAGCACAGGGGGCCGGAGCACCGGGGAGCTGTTTTTT
.	TRBJ2-7	TRBV18	.	CASSPSQGGYEQYF	TGTGCCAGCTCACCATCCCAGGGTGGGTACGAGCAGTACTTC
.	TRBJ1-2	TRBV7-2	.	CASSLWSGGLSYGYTF	TGTGCCAGCAGCTTATGGTCAGGAGGCCTTAGCTATGGCTACACCTTC
.	TRBJ1-4	TRBV9	few	CASSGRDRNEKLFF	TGTGCCAGCAGCGGACGCGACAGAAACGAAAAACTGTTTTTT
.	TRBJ1-1	TRBV7-2	once	CASSLARREAFF	TGTGCCAGCAGCTTGGCGAGGCGGGAAGCTTTCTTT
.	TRBJ2-2	TRBV18	.	CASSDRQKVTGELFF	TGTGCCAGCTCGGACCGACAGAAAGTCACCGGGGAGCTGTTTTTT
TRBD2	TRBJ2-5	TRBV4-1	.	CASSQESPSGAETQYF	TGCGCCAGCAGCCAAGAAAGTCCTAGCGGGGCGGAGACCCAGTACTTC
.	TRBJ2-7	TRBV30	.	CAWSVSLAYEQYF	TGTGCCTGGAGTGTATCTCTAGCCTACGAGCAGTACTTC
.	TRBJ1-5	TRBV7-2	.	CASSPRRNSNQPQHF	TGTGCCAGCAGCCCCCGTCGGAATAGCAATCAGCCCCAGCATTTT
.	TRBJ1-1	TRBV2	.	CASSEQNTEAFF	TGTGCCAGCAGTGAACAGAACACTGAAGCTTTCTTT
.	TRBJ1-2	TRBV28	.	CASRNNGGYTF	TGTGCCAGCAGAAACAATGGTGGCTACACCTTC